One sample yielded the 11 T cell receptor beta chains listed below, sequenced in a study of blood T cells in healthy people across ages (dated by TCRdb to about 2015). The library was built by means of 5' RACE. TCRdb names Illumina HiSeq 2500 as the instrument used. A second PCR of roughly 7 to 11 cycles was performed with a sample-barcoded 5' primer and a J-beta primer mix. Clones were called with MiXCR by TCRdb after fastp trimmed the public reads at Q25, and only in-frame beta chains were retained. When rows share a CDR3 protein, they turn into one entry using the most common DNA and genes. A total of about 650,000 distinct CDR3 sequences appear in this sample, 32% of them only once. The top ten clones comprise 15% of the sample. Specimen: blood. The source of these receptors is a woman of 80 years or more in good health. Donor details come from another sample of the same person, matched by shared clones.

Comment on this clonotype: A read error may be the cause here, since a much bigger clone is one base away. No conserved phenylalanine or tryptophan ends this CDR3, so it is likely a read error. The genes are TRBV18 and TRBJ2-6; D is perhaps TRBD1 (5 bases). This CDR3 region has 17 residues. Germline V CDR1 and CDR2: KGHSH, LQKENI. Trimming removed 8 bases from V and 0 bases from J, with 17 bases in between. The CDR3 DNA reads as TGTGCCAGCGGAGATCCCCAGGGCAGCTCTGGGGCCAACGTCCTGACTTGC. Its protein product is CASGDPQGSSGANVLTC.

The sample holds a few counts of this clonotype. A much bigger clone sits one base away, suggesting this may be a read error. The CDR3 sequence is CASSLSVIDTQYF. CDR3 bases: TGTGCCAGCAGCTTAAGTGTAATAGATACGCAGTATTTT. The gene calls are TRBV7-3 and TRBJ2-3; no clear D gene. CDR3 size: 13 residues. Germline-derived CDR1 and CDR2 are SGHTA and FQGTGA. The germline V and J ends were trimmed by 1 base and 5 bases, with 7 bases remaining between them.

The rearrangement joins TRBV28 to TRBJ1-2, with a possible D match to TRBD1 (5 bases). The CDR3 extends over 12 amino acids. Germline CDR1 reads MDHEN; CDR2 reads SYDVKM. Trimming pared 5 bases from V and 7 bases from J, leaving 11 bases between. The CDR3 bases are TGTGCCAGCAGTCTCCCTCAGGGTGGCTACACCTTC. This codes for CASSLPQGGYTF.

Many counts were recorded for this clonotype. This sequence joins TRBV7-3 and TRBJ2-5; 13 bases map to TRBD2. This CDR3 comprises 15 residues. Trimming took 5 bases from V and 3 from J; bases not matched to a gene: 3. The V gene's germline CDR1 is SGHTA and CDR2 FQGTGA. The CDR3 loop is CASSTSGGAEETQYF. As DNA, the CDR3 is TGTGCCAGCAGCACTAGCGGGGGGGCCGAAGAGACCCAGTACTTC.

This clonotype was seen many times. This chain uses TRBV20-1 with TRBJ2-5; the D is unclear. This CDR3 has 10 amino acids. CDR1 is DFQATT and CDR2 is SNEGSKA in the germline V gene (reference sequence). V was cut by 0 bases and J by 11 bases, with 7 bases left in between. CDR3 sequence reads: CSARDRPQYF. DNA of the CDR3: TGCAGTGCTAGAGACCGCCCACAGTACTTC.

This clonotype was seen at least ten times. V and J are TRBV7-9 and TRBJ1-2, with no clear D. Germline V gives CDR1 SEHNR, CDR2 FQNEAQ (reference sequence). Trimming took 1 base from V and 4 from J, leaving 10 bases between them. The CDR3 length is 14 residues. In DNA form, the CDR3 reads TGTGCCAGCAGCTTAGTGGGCGCGAGCTATGGCTACACCTTC. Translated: CASSLVGASYGYTF. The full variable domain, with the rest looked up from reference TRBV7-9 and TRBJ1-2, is DTGVSQNPRHKITKRGQNVTFRCDPISEHNRLYWYRQTLGQGPEFLTYFQNEAQLEKSRLLSDRFSAERPKGSFSTLEIQRTEQGDSAMYLCASSLVGASYGYTFGSGTRLTVV.

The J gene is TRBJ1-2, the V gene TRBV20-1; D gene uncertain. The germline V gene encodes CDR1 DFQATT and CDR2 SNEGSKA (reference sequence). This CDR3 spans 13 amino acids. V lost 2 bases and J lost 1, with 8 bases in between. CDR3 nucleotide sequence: TGCAGTGCTAGACGGACTTATAACTATGGCTACACCTTC. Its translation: CSARRTYNYGYTF.

CDR3 loop: CASSTGLAGTQYF. CDR3 DNA: TGTGCCAGCAGTACGGGACTAGCTGGAACCCAGTACTTC. The V and J genes are TRBV12-3 or TRBV12-4 and TRBJ2-5, with 9 bases aligning to TRBD2. The CDR3 runs 13 residues. The J segment lost 8 bases and the V segment lost 5 bases, leaving 6 bases of the junction unmatched.

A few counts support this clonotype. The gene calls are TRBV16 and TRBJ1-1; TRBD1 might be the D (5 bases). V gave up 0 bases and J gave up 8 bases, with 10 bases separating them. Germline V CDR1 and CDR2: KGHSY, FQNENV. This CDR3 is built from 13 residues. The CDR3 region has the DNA TGTGCCAGCAGCCAATCGAGGGGAGGCGAAGCTTTCTTT. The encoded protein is CASSQSRGGEAFF.

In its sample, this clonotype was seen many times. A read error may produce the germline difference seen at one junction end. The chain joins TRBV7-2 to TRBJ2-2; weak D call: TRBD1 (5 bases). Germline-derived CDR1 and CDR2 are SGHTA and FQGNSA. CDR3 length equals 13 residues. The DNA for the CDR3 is TGTGCTAGCAGCTTAGGGGCCACCGGGGAGCTGTTTTTT. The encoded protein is CASSLGATGELFF.

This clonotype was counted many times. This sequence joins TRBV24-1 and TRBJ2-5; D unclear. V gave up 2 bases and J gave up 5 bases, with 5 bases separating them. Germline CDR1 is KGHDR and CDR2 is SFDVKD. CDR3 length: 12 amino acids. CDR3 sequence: CATSDYGETQYF. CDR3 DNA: TGTGCCACCAGTGATTACGGGGAGACCCAGTACTTC.